These 9 T cell receptor beta chains were all obtained from the same sample, sequenced in a study of blood T cell repertoires in COVID-19. TCRdb keeps only in-frame clones here, not all; method: immunoSEQ multiplex PCR. The table lists nearly 95,000 clones, around nine tenths of them singletons, with less than 5% in the top ten. The sequencing input was peripheral blood. These receptors were taken from a woman aged 80 or older with acute or convalescent COVID-19.

The V and J genes are TRBV12-3 or TRBV12-4 and TRBJ1-1; 7 bases are a match to TRBD1. The CDR3 loop spans 11 amino acids. Trimming removed 6 bases from V and 10 bases from J; junction bases left unmatched: 5. CDR3 nucleotide sequence: TGTGCCAGCAGCCGGGACAGCCCAGCTTTCTTT. This codes for CASSRDSPAFF.

This chain connects TRBV4-2 to TRBJ2-2; 10 positions match TRBD1. The V segment lost 0 bases and the J segment 1 base; nucleotides outside the gene matches: 8. CDR3 size: 19 residues. Germline V lookup: CDR1 LGHNA, CDR2 YNFKEQ. The CDR3 nucleotides read TGTGCCAGCAGCCAAGAGGTGGCAGGGACAGGGGTGAACACCGGGGAGCTGTTTTTT. Translated: CASSQEVAGTGVNTGELFF.

The chain combines TRBV6-6 with TRBJ2-1, with 7 bases lining up with TRBD1. V shed 4 bases, J shed 6 bases, and the junction held 12 bases outside the gene matches. The CDR3 loop spans 16 amino acids. Germline V gene data show CDR1 as MNHNY and CDR2 as SVGAGI (reference sequence). Here the CDR3 reads CASSSPTRDRSNEQFF. The DNA of the CDR3 is TGTGCCAGCAGTTCCCCTACCCGGGACAGAAGCAATGAGCAGTTCTTC.

This clone was seen once. This chain links TRBV5-7 with TRBJ2-1; the match to TRBD1 covers 8 bases. TRBV5-7 is designated an ORF whose function remains uncertain. The CDR3 is made up of 11 amino acids. Losses at the gene ends were 5 bases for V and 14 bases for J; bases not matched to a gene: 6. The CDR3 sequence: CASRRDRMEFF. CDR3 DNA: TGTGCCAGCAGACGGGACAGGATGGAGTTCTTC.

This clone turned up a few times. J is TRBJ2-1 and V is TRBV11-2; 10 nucleotides agree with TRBD2. V lost 5 bases and J lost 6; bases outside the gene matches: 10. The V gene's germline CDR1 is SGHAT and CDR2 FQNNGV. The CDR3 has 16 amino acids. The CDR3 bases are TGTGCCAGCAGCCCCCAGCTAGCGGGAGTTGGCAATGAGCAGTTCTTC. It specifies CASSPQLAGVGNEQFF.

The V gene is TRBV15, the J gene TRBJ1-3, with D tentatively TRBD1 (5 bases). The V end was cut by 0 bases, the J end by 4 bases, with 10 bases between. Looked up from germline, CDR1 is LNHNV and CDR2 is YYDKDF (reference sequence). The CDR3 extends over 15 amino acids. Here the CDR3 DNA reads TGTGCCACCAGCAGAGATGGGGCGGAAGGAAACACCATATATTTT. As protein: CATSRDGAEGNTIYF.

The chain carries TRBV19 and TRBJ1-5; tentatively, D is TRBD1 (6 bases). There are 13 residues in the CDR3. Germline V lookup: CDR1 LNHDA, CDR2 SQIVND (reference sequence). V was cut by 4 bases and J by 5 bases, with 9 bases left in between. Here the CDR3 DNA reads TGTGCCAGTAGTACCAACAGGGATCAGCCCCAGCATTTT. This translates into CASSTNRDQPQHF.

The genes are TRBV9 and TRBJ2-5, with 7 bases matching TRBD1. Germline V gene data show CDR1 as SGDLS and CDR2 as YYNGEE. V gave up 5 bases and J gave up 4 bases; unmatched junction bases: 14. The CDR3 contains 16 residues. The CDR3 DNA is TGTGCCAGCAGTTTAAGGACAGGCGGGCATAGAGAGACCCAGTACTTC. This translates into CASSLRTGGHRETQYF.

This chain uses TRBV18 with TRBJ1-6; D may be TRBD1 (5 bases). The CDR3 has 15 amino acids. Germline loops: CDR1 KGHSH, CDR2 LQKENI. The V end was cut by 2 bases, the J end by 5 bases, with 10 bases between. CDR3 sequence (DNA): TGTGCCAGCTCACCAGGGACTGCGGATAATTCACCCCTCCACTTT. This translates into CASSPGTADNSPLHF. Looking up the rest from reference TRBV18 and TRBJ1-6 gives the full variable domain: NAGVMQNPRHLVRRRGQEARLRCSPMKGHSHVYWYRQLPEEGLKFMVYLQKENIIDESGMPKERFSAEFPKEGPSILRIQQVVRGDSAAYFCASSPGTADNSPLHFGNGTRLTVT.